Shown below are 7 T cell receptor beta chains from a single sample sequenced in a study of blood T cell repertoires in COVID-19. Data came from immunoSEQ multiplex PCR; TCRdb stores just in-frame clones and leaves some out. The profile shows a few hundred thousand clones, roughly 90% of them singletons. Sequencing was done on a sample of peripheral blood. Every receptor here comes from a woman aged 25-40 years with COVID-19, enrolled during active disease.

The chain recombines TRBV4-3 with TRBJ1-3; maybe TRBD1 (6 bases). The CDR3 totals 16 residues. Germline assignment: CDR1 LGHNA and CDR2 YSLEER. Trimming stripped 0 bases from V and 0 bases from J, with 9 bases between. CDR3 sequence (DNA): TGCGCCAGCAGCCAAGATCGGACAGTCTCTGGAAACACCATATATTTT. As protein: CASSQDRTVSGNTIYF.

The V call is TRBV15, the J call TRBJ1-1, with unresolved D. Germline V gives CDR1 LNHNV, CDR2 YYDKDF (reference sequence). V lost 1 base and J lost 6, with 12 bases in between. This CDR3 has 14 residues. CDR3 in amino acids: CATSRGEGWAEAFF. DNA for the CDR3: TGTGCCACCAGCAGAGGGGAGGGATGGGCTGAAGCTTTCTTT.

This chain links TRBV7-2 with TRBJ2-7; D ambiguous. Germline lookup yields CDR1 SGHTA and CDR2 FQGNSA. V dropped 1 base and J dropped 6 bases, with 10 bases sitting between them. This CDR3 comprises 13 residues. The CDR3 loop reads CASSLVVRVEQYF. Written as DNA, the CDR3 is TGTGCCAGCAGCTTAGTTGTTAGAGTCGAGCAGTACTTC.

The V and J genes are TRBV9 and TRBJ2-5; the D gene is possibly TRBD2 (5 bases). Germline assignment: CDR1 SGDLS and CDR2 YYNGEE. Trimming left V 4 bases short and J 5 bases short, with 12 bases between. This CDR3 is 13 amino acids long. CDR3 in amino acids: CASSPRGGETQYF. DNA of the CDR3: TGTGCCAGCAGCCCCCGTGGCGGGGAGACCCAGTACTTC.

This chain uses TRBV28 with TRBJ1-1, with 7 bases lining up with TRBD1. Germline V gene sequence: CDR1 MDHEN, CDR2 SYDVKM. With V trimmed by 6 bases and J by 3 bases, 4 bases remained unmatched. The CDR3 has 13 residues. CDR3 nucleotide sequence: TGTGCCAGCAGGAGACAGGGCGACACTGAAGCTTTCTTT. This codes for CASRRQGDTEAFF.

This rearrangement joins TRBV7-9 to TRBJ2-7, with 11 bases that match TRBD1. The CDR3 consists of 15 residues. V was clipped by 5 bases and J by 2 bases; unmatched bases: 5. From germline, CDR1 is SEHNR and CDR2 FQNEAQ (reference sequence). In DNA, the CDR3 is TGTGCCAGCAGCGCGCCGGGACAGGGGGCCTACGAGCAGTACTTC. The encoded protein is CASSAPGQGAYEQYF.

This CDR3 reads CASSRDRGEQFF. The CDR3 region has the DNA TGTGCCAGCAGCCGAGACCGGGGGGAGCAGTTCTTC. This chain joins TRBV4-2 and TRBJ2-1; maybe TRBD2 (6 bases). The CDR3 is made up of 12 amino acids. Trimming took 4 bases from V and 10 from J, leaving 11 bases between them. Per germline, CDR1 LGHNA and CDR2 YNFKEQ.